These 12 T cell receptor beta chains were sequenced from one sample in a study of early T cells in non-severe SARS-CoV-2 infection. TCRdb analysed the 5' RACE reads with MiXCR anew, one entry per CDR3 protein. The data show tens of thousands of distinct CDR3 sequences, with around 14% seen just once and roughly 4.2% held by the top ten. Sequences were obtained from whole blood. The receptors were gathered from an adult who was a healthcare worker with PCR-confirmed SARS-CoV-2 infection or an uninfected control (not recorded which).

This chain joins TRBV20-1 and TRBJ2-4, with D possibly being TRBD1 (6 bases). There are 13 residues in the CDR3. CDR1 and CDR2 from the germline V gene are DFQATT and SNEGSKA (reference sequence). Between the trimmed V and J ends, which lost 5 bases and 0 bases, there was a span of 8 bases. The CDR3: CSAGDKAKNIQYF. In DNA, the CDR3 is TGCAGTGCTGGGGACAAAGCCAAAAACATTCAGTACTTC.

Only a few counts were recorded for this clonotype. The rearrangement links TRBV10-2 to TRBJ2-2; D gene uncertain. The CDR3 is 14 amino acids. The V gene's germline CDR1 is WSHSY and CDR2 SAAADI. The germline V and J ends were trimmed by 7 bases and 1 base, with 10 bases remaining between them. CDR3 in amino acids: CASIGPMNTGELFF. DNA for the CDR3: TGCGCCAGCATCGGGCCGATGAACACCGGGGAGCTGTTTTTT.

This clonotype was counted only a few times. This chain's CDR3 is CASSPRAGGRYNEQFF. CDR3 bases: TGTGCCAGCAGCCCCAGGGCAGGGGGCCGGTACAATGAGCAGTTCTTC. V and J are TRBV7-6 and TRBJ2-1, with 8 bases identical to TRBD1. Trimming removed 5 bases from V and 4 bases from J; junction bases left unmatched: 10. CDR1 SGHVS and CDR2 FNYEAQ come from the germline V gene. The CDR3 is 16 amino acids.

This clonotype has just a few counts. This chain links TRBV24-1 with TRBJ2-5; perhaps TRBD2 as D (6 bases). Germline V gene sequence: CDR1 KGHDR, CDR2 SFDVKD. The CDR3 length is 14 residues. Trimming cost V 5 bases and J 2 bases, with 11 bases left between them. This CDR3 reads CATSGPSGQETQYF. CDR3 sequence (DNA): TGTGCCACCAGTGGACCCAGCGGGCAAGAGACCCAGTACTTC.

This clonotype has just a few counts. The DNA for the CDR3 is TGTGCCAGCAGCTTGGCAGGGACAGGGAACACTGAAGCTTTCTTT. Its translation is CASSLAGTGNTEAFF. The chain links TRBV5-6 to TRBJ1-1, with 8 nucleotides matching TRBD1. Germline V gene sequence: CDR1 SGHDT, CDR2 YYEEEE. This CDR3 has 15 residues. V lost 0 bases, J lost 1 base, and 2 bases stayed unmatched.

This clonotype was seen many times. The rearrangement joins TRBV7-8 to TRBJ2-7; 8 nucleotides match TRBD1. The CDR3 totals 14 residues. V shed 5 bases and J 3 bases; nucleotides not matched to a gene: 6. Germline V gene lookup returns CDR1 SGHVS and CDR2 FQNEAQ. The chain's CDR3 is CASSRGQGDYEQYF. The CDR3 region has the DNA TGTGCCAGCAGCCGTGGACAGGGAGACTACGAGCAGTACTTC.

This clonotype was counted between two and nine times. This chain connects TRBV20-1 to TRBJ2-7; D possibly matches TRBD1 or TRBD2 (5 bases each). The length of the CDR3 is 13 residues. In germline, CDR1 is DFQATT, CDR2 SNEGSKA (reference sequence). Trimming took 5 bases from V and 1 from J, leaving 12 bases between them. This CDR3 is CSAWGRASYEQYF. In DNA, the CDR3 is TGCAGTGCTTGGGGACGGGCTTCCTACGAGCAGTACTTC.

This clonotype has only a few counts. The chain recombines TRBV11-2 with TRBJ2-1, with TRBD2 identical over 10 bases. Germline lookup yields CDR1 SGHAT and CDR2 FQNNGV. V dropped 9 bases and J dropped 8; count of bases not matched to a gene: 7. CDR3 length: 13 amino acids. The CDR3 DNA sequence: TGTGCCAGTCAGCGGGGGGGCGTGGATGAGCAGTTCTTC. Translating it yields CASQRGGVDEQFF.

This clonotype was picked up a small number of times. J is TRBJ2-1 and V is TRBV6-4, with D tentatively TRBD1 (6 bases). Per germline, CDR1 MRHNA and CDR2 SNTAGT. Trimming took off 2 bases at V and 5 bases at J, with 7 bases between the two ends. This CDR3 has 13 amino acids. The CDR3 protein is CASSDRDNNEQFF. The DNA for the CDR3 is TGTGCCAGCAGTGACCGGGACAACAATGAGCAGTTCTTC.

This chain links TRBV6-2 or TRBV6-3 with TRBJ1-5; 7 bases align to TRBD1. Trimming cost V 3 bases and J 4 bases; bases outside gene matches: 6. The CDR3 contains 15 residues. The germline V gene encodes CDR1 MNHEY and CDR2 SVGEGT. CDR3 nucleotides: TGTGCCAGCAGTTATCCAGACAGGGAGAATCAGCCCCAGCATTTT. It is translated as CASSYPDRENQPQHF.

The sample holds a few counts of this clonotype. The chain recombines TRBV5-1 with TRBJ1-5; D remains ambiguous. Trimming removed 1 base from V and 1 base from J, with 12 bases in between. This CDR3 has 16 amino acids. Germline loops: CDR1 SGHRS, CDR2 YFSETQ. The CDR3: CASSLTALESNQPQHF. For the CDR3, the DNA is TGCGCCAGCAGCTTGACGGCGCTGGAGAGCAATCAGCCCCAGCATTTT.

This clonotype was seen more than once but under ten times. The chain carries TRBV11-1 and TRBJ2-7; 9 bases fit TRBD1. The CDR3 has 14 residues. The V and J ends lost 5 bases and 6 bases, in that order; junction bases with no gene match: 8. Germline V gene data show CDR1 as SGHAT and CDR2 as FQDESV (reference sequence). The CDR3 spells CASSPLTDRGEQYF. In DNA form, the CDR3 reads TGTGCCAGCAGCCCGCTAACGGACAGGGGCGAGCAGTACTTC.